The clone carrying this T cell receptor beta chain showed up just a few times. Its target is not known. Both 60 Vbeta primers and 13 Jbeta primers went into the PCR. Repertoires were generated with immunoSEQ multiplex PCR, while TCRdb's copy carries only in-frame clones and drops some. Of approximately 140,000 clones detected, roughly 79% appear once; the ten largest clones hold roughly 1.5%. The entry originates in a study of cytomegalovirus exposure and HLA in healthy donors. Findings and caveats of the study: It was reportedly the case that the classifier diagnosed cytomegalovirus status with high specificity and sensitivity. Available immune exposure information was restricted to CMV serostatus only. TCR beta chains associated with HLA were, in a later analysis, more clonally expanded than equally common others. Across donors, most TCRs were seen rarely, yet some public ones were widespread.

Trimming removed 1 base from V and 8 bases from J; junction bases left unmatched: 9. This CDR3 has 15 residues. Germline-derived CDR1 and CDR2 are MGHDK and SYGVNS. The sequence was obtained from a woman in her late teens or twenties in good health and CMV-seronegative. This chain joins TRBV25-1 and TRBJ1-2; 8 nucleotides align to TRBD1. The source material was PBMCs. This chain's CDR3 is CASSEFLGTGEGYTF. Written as DNA, the CDR3 is TGTGCCAGCAGTGAATTTTTGGGGACAGGAGAAGGCTACACCTTC.